The 27 T cell receptor beta chains listed next were all sequenced from one sample in a study of regulatory T cells in long-lasting Graves disease. TCR beta libraries were built with iRepertoire HTBI primers and Arm-PCR of CDR3 regions. TCRdb itself ran the multiplex PCR reads through MiXCR, one entry per CDR3 protein. The sample lists 600,000 to 650,000 distinct CDR3 sequences; approximately 15% were seen once. The time point here: newly diagnosed GD, antithyroid drugs for less than 3 months. Generation of the TCR library employed RNA extracted from PBMCs. The sample also formed part of further work on T cells in Graves' hyperthyroidism and ophthalmopathy.

The sample in question was peripheral blood mononuclear cells (PBMCs), obtained at new diagnosis, from a patient treated with antithyroid drugs. The source of these receptors is a woman in her 30s with Graves disease.

This chain connects TRBV3-1 to TRBJ1-5; 7 nucleotides match TRBD1. The CDR3 loop spans 13 amino acids. Looked up from germline, CDR1 is LGHDT and CDR2 is YNNKEL (reference sequence). After removal of 6 bases from V and 9 bases from J, the junction contained 8 bases not matched to a gene. The CDR3 DNA follows: TGTGCCAGCAGTCCGGGACAGCGTGGGCCCCAGCATTTT. This translates into CASSPGQRGPQHF.

This clonotype was observed at least ten times. V gene TRBV10-3 combines with J gene TRBJ2-5; tentatively, D is TRBD2 (6 bases). Trimming left V 3 bases short and J 5 bases short, with 16 bases between. Germline assignment: CDR1 ENHRY and CDR2 SYGVKD. CDR3 length: 15 residues. CDR3 in amino acids: CAISDLGGARETQYF. CDR3 bases: TGTGCCATCAGTGATCTAGGAGGGGCCAGGGAGACCCAGTACTTC.

The chain links TRBV27 to TRBJ2-3; 12 bases line up with TRBD1. From germline, CDR1 is MNHEY and CDR2 SMNVEV (reference sequence). Unmatched junction bases numbered 7, after V lost 0 bases and J lost 6 bases. There are 17 residues in the CDR3. CDR3 sequence (DNA): TGTGCCAGCAGTTTATCGGGGGGGACAGGGGGCCGGGATACGCAGTATTTT. It translates to CASSLSGGTGGRDTQYF.

A few counts support this clonotype. CDR3 DNA: TGTGCCAGCAGCCGGGAATCCTACTGGGGCTACACCTTC. This sequence encodes CASSRESYWGYTF. The V gene is TRBV6-2 or TRBV6-3, the J gene TRBJ1-2; no firm D call. Trimming pared 6 bases from V and 8 bases from J, leaving 16 bases between. The CDR3 is made up of 13 amino acids. Germline lookup yields CDR1 MNHEY and CDR2 SVGEGT.

This chain uses TRBV19 with TRBJ1-1; D call uncertain. Looked up from germline, CDR1 is LNHDA and CDR2 is SQIVND (reference sequence). Deletions cut 3 bases from V and 0 bases from J, with 8 bases between. The CDR3 length is 14 residues. The CDR3 nucleotides read TGTGCCAGTAGTATTGGAGGTCTGAACACTGAAGCTTTCTTT. It yields the protein CASSIGGLNTEAFF.

This clonotype has a handful of counts. This chain uses TRBV2 with TRBJ2-2; TRBD2 matches at 9 bases. Looked up from germline, CDR1 is SNHLY and CDR2 is FYNNEI. Losses at the gene ends were 6 bases for V and 5 bases for J; bases not matched to a gene: 7. The CDR3 runs 15 residues. CDR3 bases: TGTGCCAGCAGGGGAGGGACTAGCCGTACCGGGGAGCTGTTTTTT. The encoded protein is CASRGGTSRTGELFF.

At least ten counts were recorded for this clonotype. This sequence joins TRBV12-3 or TRBV12-4 and TRBJ2-7; D ambiguous. V was pared by 4 bases and J by 6 bases, with 16 bases between. This CDR3 has 14 residues. The CDR3: CASSSTTTTIEQYF. DNA for the CDR3: TGTGCCAGCAGTTCAACCACCACTACTATCGAGCAGTACTTC.

This clonotype was counted ten times or more. V gene TRBV3-1 combines with J gene TRBJ1-1; D gene ambiguous. CDR1 and CDR2 (germline): LGHDT, YNNKEL (reference sequence). Trimming left V 0 bases short and J 4 bases short, with 12 bases between. The CDR3 is 15 residues long. CDR3 sequence: CASSQDLNRGTEAFF. The DNA of the CDR3 is TGTGCCAGCAGCCAAGATCTTAATCGGGGCACTGAAGCTTTCTTT.

A remark on this clonotype: A single base separates this from a much larger clone, so it may be a read error. This rearrangement joins TRBV11-2 to TRBJ1-4; D not resolved. Germline CDR1 SGHAT, CDR2 FQNNGV. V lost 8 bases and J 4 bases, leaving 11 bases between the germline ends. CDR3 length: 13 residues. The CDR3 DNA reads TGTGCCAGCGGCGGACGGCTTAATGAAAAACTGTTTTTT. It yields the protein CASGGRLNEKLFF.

The sample holds many counts of this clonotype. This chain connects TRBV6-5 to TRBJ2-7; the D gene could be TRBD1 or TRBD2 (5 bases each). This CDR3 is built from 17 residues. Germline V gene lookup returns CDR1 MNHEY and CDR2 SVGAGI. Trimming removed 2 bases from V and 1 base from J, with 18 bases in between. The CDR3 DNA reads as TGTGCCAGCAGTTACCCTCGCCGGGACGGTAAATCCTACGAGCAGTACTTC. Translating gives CASSYPRRDGKSYEQYF.

This CDR3 is CSEKGPGTEAFF. In DNA, the CDR3 is TGCAGTGAAAAGGGGCCGGGCACTGAAGCTTTCTTT. The rearrangement joins TRBV20-1 to TRBJ1-1; tentatively, D is TRBD1 (5 bases). The CDR3 sequence is 12 residues long. The V gene's germline CDR1 is DFQATT and CDR2 SNEGSKA (reference sequence). Trimming left V 7 bases short and J 4 bases short, with 13 bases between.

The chain has TRBV6-1 and TRBJ2-7, with 7 bases aligning to TRBD2. The trim removed 8 bases at V and 2 bases at J, leaving 6 bases unmatched. CDR1 and CDR2 (germline): MNHNS, SASEGT. The length of the CDR3 is 13 residues. The CDR3 is CASALAATYEQYF. The CDR3 nucleotides are TGTGCCAGCGCTCTAGCGGCAACCTACGAGCAGTACTTC.

The CDR3, as DNA: TGTGCCAGCAGTACCCTGGCGGTTCAGTACTTC. Its protein is CASSTLAVQYF. The rearrangement links TRBV28 to TRBJ2-4; no firm D call. With 5 bases removed from V and 11 bases from J, the gap between germline ends came to 10 bases. Per the germline V gene, CDR1 is MDHEN and CDR2 is SYDVKM. The length of the CDR3 is 11 residues.

This clonotype was recorded many times. The chain combines TRBV15 with TRBJ2-7; D perhaps matches TRBD2 (6 bases). The CDR3 sequence is 15 residues long. CDR1 LNHNV and CDR2 YYDKDF come from the germline V gene (reference sequence). V lost 4 bases and J 5 bases, leaving 18 bases between the germline ends. The CDR3 region is CATSTIVGGYDEQYF. For the CDR3, the DNA is TGTGCCACCAGCACCATAGTGGGGGGATACGACGAGCAGTACTTC.

This clonotype was observed many times. V usage is TRBV6-1 and J usage is TRBJ2-5, with 11 bases that match TRBD1. V dropped 4 bases and J dropped 4; count of bases not matched to a gene: 17. Germline CDR1 is MNHNS and CDR2 is SASEGT. The CDR3 consists of 19 residues. The CDR3 sequence: CASSGQHDRDRGYRETQYF. The CDR3 bases are TGTGCCAGCAGTGGCCAACACGACCGGGACAGGGGGTATCGAGAGACCCAGTACTTC.

CDR3 loop: CASRPRGIKSYEQYF. CDR3 nucleotide sequence: TGTGCCAGCAGACCCAGGGGGATTAAGTCCTACGAGCAGTACTTC. This chain connects TRBV6-2 or TRBV6-3 to TRBJ2-7; TRBD1 aligns across 7 bases. The ends lost 6 bases at V and 1 base at J; junction bases unmatched: 9. Germline CDR1 MNHEY, CDR2 SVGEGT. This CDR3 has 15 residues.

The chain couples TRBV14 to TRBJ1-1, with a weak D call TRBD1 (5 bases). Trimming pared 4 bases from V and 3 bases from J, leaving 12 bases between. This CDR3 region has 14 residues. From germline, CDR1 is SGHDN and CDR2 FVKESK. The CDR3 DNA sequence: TGTGCCAGCAGCCTTCTTGCGGGGGACACTGAAGCTTTCTTT. Its translation is CASSLLAGDTEAFF.

This rearrangement joins TRBV18 to TRBJ1-6; D is perhaps TRBD1 (5 bases). V lost 2 bases, J lost 16 bases, and 21 bases lay in between. The CDR3 loop spans 15 amino acids. CDR1 and CDR2 (germline): KGHSH, LQKENI. The CDR3 DNA reads TGTGCCAGCTCACCAGATCTAGGGGCCCCATCGTCACTCCACTTT. Translation: CASSPDLGAPSSLHF.

This clonotype showed up many times. V usage is TRBV7-3 and J usage is TRBJ2-3; 8 positions match TRBD2. The CDR3 has 16 residues. V lost 5 bases and J lost 0; bases outside the gene matches: 7. Germline V gives CDR1 SGHTA, CDR2 FQGTGA. The CDR3 nucleotides are TGTGCCAGCAGCACGGGAACTAGCGGAAGCACAGATACGCAGTATTTT. Its protein is CASSTGTSGSTDTQYF. The variable domain in full, completed from reference TRBV7-3 and TRBJ2-3, reads GAGVSQTPSNKVTEKGKYVELRCDPISGHTALYWYRQSLGQGPEFLIYFQGTGAADDSGLPNDRFFAVRPEGSVSTLKIQRTERGDSAVYLCASSTGTSGSTDTQYFGPGTRLTVL.

The J gene is TRBJ2-3, the V gene TRBV18; D unresolved. V lost 3 bases and J lost 4, with 20 bases in between. The CDR3 is 17 amino acids. Germline-derived CDR1 and CDR2 are KGHSH and LQKENI. The CDR3 DNA is TGTGCCAGCTCACCGTCGAAAGACCCTTCGGGCCCAGATACGCAGTATTTT. Its translation is CASSPSKDPSGPDTQYF.

This clonotype showed up many times. This chain joins TRBV2 and TRBJ2-5, with D possibly matching TRBD2 (6 bases). The CDR3 is 13 amino acids. CDR1 and CDR2 from the germline V gene are SNHLY and FYNNEI. Deletions cut 3 bases from V and 2 bases from J, with 7 bases between. CDR3 sequence (DNA): TGTGCCAGCAGTGAGGGACTGCAAGAGACCCAGTACTTC. This translates into CASSEGLQETQYF.

The V call is TRBV4-2, the J call TRBJ2-7; 9 bases are shared with TRBD1. The CDR3 runs to 18 residues. The ends lost 0 bases at V and 2 bases at J; junction bases unmatched: 11. Germline V gene data show CDR1 as LGHNA and CDR2 as YNFKEQ. The CDR3 DNA is TGTGCCAGCAGCCAAGAATGGGGACAGGGATCGTACACCTACGAGCAGTACTTC. The encoded protein is CASSQEWGQGSYTYEQYF.

This clonotype has more than one count but fewer than ten. The CDR3 sequence: CASSPPGTPNEQFF. The DNA for the CDR3 is TGTGCCAGCAGCCCCCCCGGGACGCCCAATGAGCAGTTCTTC. The chain couples TRBV3-1 to TRBJ2-1; either TRBD1 or TRBD2 may supply D (5 bases each). Trimming removed 4 bases from V and 6 bases from J, with 13 bases in between. The CDR3 contains 14 residues. The V gene's germline CDR1 is LGHDT and CDR2 YNNKEL (reference sequence).

Ten or more counts support this clonotype. The chain joins TRBV2 to TRBJ2-2, with D possibly being TRBD2 (5 bases). The V end lost 5 bases, the J end lost 6 bases, and 16 bases lay between the germline ends. The CDR3 extends over 15 amino acids. CDR1 is SNHLY, CDR2 FYNNEI, per germline. CDR3 sequence (DNA): TGTGCCAGCAGTAGACTACCTTTTACCGCCGGGGAGCTGTTTTTT. Its protein product is CASSRLPFTAGELFF. Together with reference TRBV2 and TRBJ2-2, the CDR3 gives the full variable domain: EPEVTQTPSHQVTQMGQEVILRCVPISNHLYFYWYRQILGQKVEFLVSFYNNEISEKSEIFDDQFSVERPDGSNFTLKIRSTKLEDSAMYFCASSRLPFTAGELFFGEGSRLTVL.

This clonotype has just a few counts. The chain joins TRBV29-1 to TRBJ2-1; D remains ambiguous. This CDR3 is 15 amino acids long. Germline V gene lookup returns CDR1 SQVTM and CDR2 ANQGSEA. Trimming took off 7 bases at V and 8 bases at J, with 24 bases between the two ends. CDR3: CSGLSGAFSADEQFF. DNA of the CDR3: TGCAGCGGCCTCTCCGGTGCCTTCTCGGCGGATGAGCAGTTCTTC.

There are a few counts of this clonotype. The rearrangement links TRBV10-3 to TRBJ2-7; the D call may be TRBD1 or TRBD2 (5 bases each). Germline V CDR1 and CDR2: ENHRY, SYGVKD. The CDR3 contains 14 residues. Trimming stripped 2 bases from V and 6 bases from J, with 14 bases between. CDR3 loop: CAISEAASRGEQYF. In DNA, the CDR3 is TGTGCCATCAGTGAGGCGGCCTCGAGGGGCGAGCAGTACTTC.

Many counts were recorded for this clonotype. J is TRBJ1-1 and V is TRBV11-2; tentatively, D is TRBD1 (5 bases). V gave up 0 bases and J gave up 1 base, with 15 bases separating them. CDR1 SGHAT and CDR2 FQNNGV come from the germline V gene. The CDR3 consists of 17 residues. The CDR3 protein is CASSLDLRRGQNTEAFF. The CDR3 coding sequence is TGTGCCAGCAGCTTAGATCTCCGCCGTGGACAGAACACTGAAGCTTTCTTT.